These 9 T cell receptor beta chains were all obtained from the same sample, sequenced in a study of T cell responses to AZD1222 COVID-19 vaccine. The assay was immunoSEQ multiplex PCR, and TCRdb's table has in-frame clones only and misses some. The sample carries 150,000 to 200,000 clones, approximately 93% recorded once. This specimen was peripheral blood, taken on day 0 of AZD1222 vaccination. These receptors came from an adult in good health.

This chain joins TRBV7-9 and TRBJ1-2, with D maybe TRBD1 (6 bases). Trimming left V 4 bases short and J 3 bases short, with 21 bases between. Germline CDR1 reads SEHNR; CDR2 reads FQNEAQ (reference sequence). The CDR3 consists of 17 residues. The DNA for the CDR3 is TGTGCCAGCAGCTCAGCAAATCGGGGGCTGGACCACTATGGCTACACCTTC. Amino acid sequence: CASSSANRGLDHYGYTF.

The chain carries TRBV27 and TRBJ2-3; D perhaps matches TRBD1 (6 bases). The V end lost 6 bases, the J end lost 3 bases, and 13 bases lay between the germline ends. There are 14 residues in the CDR3. Germline-derived CDR1 and CDR2 are MNHEY and SMNVEV (reference sequence). The CDR3 DNA reads TGTGCCAGCAGGTGGGGACAAGGTACAGATACGCAGTATTTT. The encoded protein is CASRWGQGTDTQYF.

The chain has TRBV20-1 and TRBJ1-2, with 10 nucleotides matching TRBD1. Germline assignment: CDR1 DFQATT and CDR2 SNEGSKA (reference sequence). The CDR3 totals 14 residues. V shed 3 bases and J 7 bases; nucleotides not matched to a gene: 8. The CDR3 DNA is TGCAGTGCTAGTTGGACAGGGGGACGAGGTGGCTACACCTTC. This encodes CSASWTGGRGGYTF.

The V gene is TRBV7-6, the J gene TRBJ2-7; 7 nucleotides match TRBD1. The CDR3 loop spans 14 amino acids. CDR1 and CDR2 from the germline V gene are SGHVS and FNYEAQ. V shed 6 bases, J shed 3 bases, and the junction held 8 bases outside the gene matches. The CDR3 is CASSPNRDSYEQYF. The CDR3 nucleotides read TGTGCCAGCAGTCCAAACCGGGACAGCTACGAGCAGTACTTC.

This clone has only one observation. CDR3 bases: TGTGCCAGCATCCGGGGGCAGCTCAATTCACCCCTCCACTTT. It specifies CASIRGQLNSPLHF. The chain employs TRBV3-1 (or the pseudogene TRBV3-2) and TRBJ1-6; perhaps TRBD1 as D (6 bases). Germline CDR1 reads LGHDT; CDR2 reads YNNKEL (reference sequence). The CDR3 is 14 amino acids. Trimming removed 7 bases from V and 7 bases from J, with 14 bases in between.

The chain recombines TRBV4-1 with TRBJ1-1; D remains unclear. Germline lookup yields CDR1 MGHRA and CDR2 YSYEKL. V lost 0 bases and J lost 3, with 8 bases in between. There are 14 residues in the CDR3. As DNA, the CDR3 is TGCGCCAGCAGCCAAGACGGTCCAGACACTGAAGCTTTCTTT. Translating gives CASSQDGPDTEAFF.

V usage is TRBV12-5 and J usage is TRBJ1-1; D remains unclear. The CDR3 totals 13 residues. V lost 3 bases and J lost 2, with 7 bases in between. From germline, CDR1 is LGHNT and CDR2 FRNRAP. The CDR3 region is CASGFLDNTEAFF. DNA of the CDR3: TGTGCTAGTGGTTTTCTGGACAACACTGAAGCTTTCTTT.

This clone was seen just once. This chain connects TRBV19 to TRBJ2-1; TRBD2 matches 10 bases. Per the germline V gene, CDR1 is LNHDA and CDR2 is SQIVND (reference sequence). This CDR3 contains 14 residues. With 8 bases clipped from V and 6 bases from J, the junction kept 7 bases outside the gene matches. The CDR3 is CASGSGGAGNEQFF. The DNA of the CDR3 is TGTGCCAGTGGAAGCGGGGGGGCAGGCAATGAGCAGTTCTTC.

The CDR3 loop reads CASRRQGFGGYTF. In DNA, the CDR3 is TGTGCCAGCCGGCGACAGGGGTTTGGGGGCTACACCTTC. The chain joins TRBV2 to TRBJ1-2, with 8 bases identical to TRBD1. After removal of 8 bases from V and 8 bases from J, the junction contained 10 bases not matched to a gene. CDR1 is SNHLY and CDR2 is FYNNEI in the germline V gene. The CDR3 sequence is 13 residues long. Based on the CDR3 plus reference TRBV2 and TRBJ1-2, the full variable domain is EPEVTQTPSHQVTQMGQEVILRCVPISNHLYFYWYRQILGQKVEFLVSFYNNEISEKSEIFDDQFSVERPDGSNFTLKIRSTKLEDSAMYFCASRRQGFGGYTFGSGTRLTVV.